One sample yielded the 14 T cell receptor beta chains listed below, sequenced in a study of CD8 T cells in Susac syndrome. RNA, at about 0.45 to 1 ug, was reverse transcribed with random hexamers. TCRdb reanalysed the immunoSEQ multiplex PCR reads using MiXCR and keeps one entry per CDR3 protein. The table records fewer than 200,000 distinct CDR3 sequences, 85% to 95% of them present only once. The sequencing input was CD8+ T cells from PBMCs. The receptors were gathered from a human donor with multiple sclerosis.

The chain combines TRBV27 with TRBJ2-7; D remains unclear. This CDR3 spans 12 amino acids. V lost 8 bases and J lost 2, with 10 bases in between. CDR1 and CDR2 (germline): MNHEY, SMNVEV (reference sequence). CDR3 coding DNA: TGTGCCAGCTACTTCGGGCCCTACGAGCAGTACTTC. Translated, it gives CASYFGPYEQYF.

The table lists this clonotype with a count of one. V is TRBV20-1 and J is TRBJ2-1, with a possible D match to TRBD1 (6 bases). This CDR3 contains 14 residues. The germline V and J ends were trimmed by 0 bases and 2 bases, with 8 bases remaining between them. Germline values: CDR1 DFQATT, CDR2 SNEGSKA (reference sequence). CDR3 sequence: CSARDYRAYNEQFF. Written as DNA, the CDR3 is TGCAGTGCTAGAGATTACAGGGCCTACAATGAGCAGTTCTTC.

CDR3 protein: CASGGGGGQPQHF. The CDR3 DNA is TGTGCCAGTGGAGGGGGAGGCGGTCAGCCCCAGCATTTT. This sequence joins TRBV19 and TRBJ1-5, with D possibly TRBD1 on 6 matching bases. With 8 bases removed from V and 6 bases from J, the gap between germline ends came to 14 bases. Germline values: CDR1 LNHDA, CDR2 SQIVND (reference sequence). The CDR3 has 13 residues.

This clonotype was seen just once. The chain links TRBV27 to TRBJ1-1, with TRBD1 identical over 7 bases. There are 15 residues in the CDR3. The V and J ends lost 4 bases and 1 base, in that order; junction bases with no gene match: 6. CDR1 is MNHEY, CDR2 SMNVEV, per germline (reference sequence). The CDR3 DNA sequence: TGTGCCAGCAGTTCCTCCCGGACAGGGAACACTGAAGCTTTCTTT. Translation gives CASSSSRTGNTEAFF.

For the CDR3, the DNA is TGTGCCAGCTCACCACCGAAAACTCCCGGGGGACAGACCCAGTACTTC. This encodes CASSPPKTPGGQTQYF. The chain joins TRBV18 to TRBJ2-5, with D possibly being TRBD2 (6 bases). V dropped 0 bases and J dropped 6 bases, with 17 bases sitting between them. The CDR3 runs to 16 residues. Germline-derived CDR1 and CDR2 are KGHSH and LQKENI.

J is TRBJ2-1 and V is TRBV24-1; 7 bases are a match to TRBD2. V was pared by 2 bases and J by 6 bases, with 3 bases of the junction left unmatched. CDR1 is KGHDR and CDR2 is SFDVKD in the germline V gene. This CDR3 spans 14 amino acids. CDR3 sequence reads: CATSDWGLSNEQFF. The CDR3 DNA sequence: TGTGCCACCAGTGATTGGGGACTATCCAATGAGCAGTTCTTC.

This clonotype has just one count. The V and J genes are TRBV3-1 and TRBJ2-7; 9 positions agree with TRBD1. The CDR3 is 15 residues long. Germline V gene sequence: CDR1 LGHDT, CDR2 YNNKEL (reference sequence). The ends lost 1 base at V and 6 bases at J; junction bases unmatched: 7. The CDR3 DNA sequence: TGTGCCAGCAGCCAAGGAGGGACAGGGTTGCTCGAGCAGTACTTC. Its translation is CASSQGGTGLLEQYF.

The chain has TRBV3-1 and TRBJ2-7, with D possibly being TRBD1 or TRBD2 (5 bases each). The V end was cut by 3 bases, the J end by 3 bases, with 12 bases between. The CDR3 loop spans 14 amino acids. Germline loops: CDR1 LGHDT, CDR2 YNNKEL (reference sequence). CDR3 coding DNA: TGTGCCAGCAGCCAGACGGGACGAATCTACGAGCAGTACTTC. Protein: CASSQTGRIYEQYF.

This chain uses TRBV4-1 with TRBJ1-2; TRBD1 matches 7 bases. Trimming took 3 bases from V and 4 from J; bases not matched to a gene: 5. This CDR3 is built from 14 residues. Looked up from germline, CDR1 is MGHRA and CDR2 is YSYEKL. The CDR3 here is CASSQSGTVYGYTF. The CDR3 DNA reads as TGCGCCAGCAGCCAGAGCGGGACAGTCTATGGCTACACCTTC.

J is TRBJ2-1 and V is TRBV20-1; no definite D call. This CDR3 is 11 amino acids long. The germline V gene has CDR1 DFQATT and CDR2 SNEGSKA (reference sequence). Trimming left V 3 bases short and J 7 bases short, with 7 bases between. CDR3 in amino acids: CSASPVNEQFF. The CDR3 DNA reads as TGCAGTGCTAGTCCAGTTAATGAGCAGTTCTTC.

This clonotype was recorded only once. The chain couples TRBV20-1 to TRBJ2-5; D unresolved. Trimming cost V 5 bases and J 1 base, with 17 bases left between them. The germline gives CDR1 DFQATT, CDR2 SNEGSKA (reference sequence). This CDR3 spans 15 amino acids. Here the CDR3 reads CSAPPLTLPQETQYF. CDR3 nucleotides: TGCAGTGCTCCGCCCCTTACATTACCCCAAGAGACCCAGTACTTC.

J is TRBJ1-4 and V is TRBV6-5; 7 bases match TRBD1. The junction had 17 bases not matched to a gene; V was cut back by 6 bases and J by 7 bases. This CDR3 spans 17 amino acids. CDR1 is MNHEY and CDR2 is SVGAGI in the germline V gene. The CDR3 nucleotides read TGTGCCAGCAGCTCCTCCCAGGGGGGTAGGGCAGGTGAAAAACTGTTTTTT. Translated, it gives CASSSSQGGRAGEKLFF.

The chain employs TRBV28 and TRBJ2-5, with 8 bases identical to TRBD2. This CDR3 comprises 16 residues. J gave up 2 bases and V 6 bases, and 11 bases lay outside the gene matches. CDR1 and CDR2 (germline): MDHEN, SYDVKM. CDR3 sequence (DNA): TGTGCCAGCAGGCTGGTGGGACTAGTGGGGCAAGAGACCCAGTACTTC. Translation: CASRLVGLVGQETQYF.

The J gene is TRBJ2-5, the V gene TRBV27, with D tentatively TRBD1 or TRBD2 (5 bases each). Germline lookup yields CDR1 MNHEY and CDR2 SMNVEV (reference sequence). Trimming pared 5 bases from V and 5 bases from J, leaving 15 bases between. The CDR3 is made up of 14 amino acids. DNA for the CDR3: TGTGCCAGCAGTACTCTCAGGGTAGCGGAGACCCAGTACTTC. This sequence encodes CASSTLRVAETQYF.